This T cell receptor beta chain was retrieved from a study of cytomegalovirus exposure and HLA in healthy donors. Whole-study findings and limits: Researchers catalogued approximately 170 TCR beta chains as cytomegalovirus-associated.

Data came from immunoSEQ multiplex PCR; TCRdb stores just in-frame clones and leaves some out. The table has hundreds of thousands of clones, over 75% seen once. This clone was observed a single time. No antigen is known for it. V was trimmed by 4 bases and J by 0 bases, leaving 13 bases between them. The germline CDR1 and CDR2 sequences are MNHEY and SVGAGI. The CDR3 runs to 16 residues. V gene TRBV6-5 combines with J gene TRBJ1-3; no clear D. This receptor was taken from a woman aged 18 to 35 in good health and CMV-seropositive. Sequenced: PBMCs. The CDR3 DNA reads TGTGCCAGCAGTTCCACCCCAGGCTCCTCTGGAAACACCATATATTTT. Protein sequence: CASSSTPGSSGNTIYF.